Listed here is a single T cell receptor (beta chain). This record belongs to a study of human T cells and chemical hapten exposure. TCRdb reprocessed the RACE reads via MiXCR and lists one record per CDR3 protein. The data show 150,000 to 200,000 distinct CDR3 sequences, roughly 15% seen once. Between the trimmed V and J ends, which lost 3 bases and 5 bases, there was a span of 10 bases. Germline V gene lookup returns CDR1 LGHDT and CDR2 YNNKEL (reference sequence). This CDR3 spans 13 amino acids. Time point described: patch test 1, 2 weeks after DPC sensitization. Treatment indicated: therapeutic diphenylcyclopropenone sensitization with weekly scalp DPC.

The specimen comprised whole blood, sampled in connection with sensitization to the hapten diphenylcyclopropenone (DPC). This sequence originates from a woman in her 30s with alopecia areata. Some clones in this sample may be carry-over from other donors' samples. The chain links TRBV3-1 to TRBJ1-1; the D gene is possibly TRBD1 (6 bases). Here the CDR3 DNA reads TGTGCCAGCAGCCAGTTCCAGGGGACTGAAGCTTTCTTT. The encoded protein is CASSQFQGTEAFF.